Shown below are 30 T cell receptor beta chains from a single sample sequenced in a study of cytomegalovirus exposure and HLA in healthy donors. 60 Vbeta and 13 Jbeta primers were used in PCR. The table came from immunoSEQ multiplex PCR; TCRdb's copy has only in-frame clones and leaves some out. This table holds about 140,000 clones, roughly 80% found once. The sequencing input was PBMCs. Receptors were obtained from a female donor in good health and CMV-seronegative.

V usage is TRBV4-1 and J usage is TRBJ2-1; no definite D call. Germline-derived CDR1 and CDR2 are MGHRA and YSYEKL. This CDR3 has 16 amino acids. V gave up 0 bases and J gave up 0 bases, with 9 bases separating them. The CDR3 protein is CASSQEAAASYNEQFF. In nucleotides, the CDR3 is TGCGCCAGCAGCCAAGAGGCGGCAGCCTCCTACAATGAGCAGTTCTTC.

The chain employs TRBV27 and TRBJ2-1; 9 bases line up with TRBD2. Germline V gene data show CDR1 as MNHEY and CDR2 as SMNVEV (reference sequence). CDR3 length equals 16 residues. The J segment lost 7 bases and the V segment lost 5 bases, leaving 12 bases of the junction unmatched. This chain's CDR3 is CASSRLAGVVYNEQFF. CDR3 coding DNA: TGTGCCAGCAGTCGGTTAGCGGGAGTAGTTTATAATGAGCAGTTCTTC.

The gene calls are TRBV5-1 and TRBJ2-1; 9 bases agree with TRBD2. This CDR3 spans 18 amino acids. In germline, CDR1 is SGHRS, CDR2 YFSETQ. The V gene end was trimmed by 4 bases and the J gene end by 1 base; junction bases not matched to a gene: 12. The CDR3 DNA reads TGCGCCAGCAGCCCAAGAACTACTAGCGGGTCTTCCTACAATGAGCAGTTCTTC. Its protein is CASSPRTTSGSSYNEQFF.

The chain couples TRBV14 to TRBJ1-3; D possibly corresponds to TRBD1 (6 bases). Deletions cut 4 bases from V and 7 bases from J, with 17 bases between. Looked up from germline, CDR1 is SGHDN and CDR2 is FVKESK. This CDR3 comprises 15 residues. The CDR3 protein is CASSPRQDWSNTIYF. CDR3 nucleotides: TGTGCCAGCAGCCCCCGACAGGACTGGTCTAACACCATATATTTT.

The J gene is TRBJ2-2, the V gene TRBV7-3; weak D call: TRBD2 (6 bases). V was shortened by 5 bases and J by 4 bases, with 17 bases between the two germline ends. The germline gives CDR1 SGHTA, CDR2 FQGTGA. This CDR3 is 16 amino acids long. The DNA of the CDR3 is TGTGCCAGCAGCCTCAGTGGGGGGACTCTCACCGGGGAGCTGTTTTTT. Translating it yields CASSLSGGTLTGELFF.

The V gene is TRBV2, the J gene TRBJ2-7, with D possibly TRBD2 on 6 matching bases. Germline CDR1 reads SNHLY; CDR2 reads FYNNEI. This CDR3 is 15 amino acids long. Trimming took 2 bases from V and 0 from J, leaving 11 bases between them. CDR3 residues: CASSELVGGSYEQYF. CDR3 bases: TGTGCCAGCAGTGAACTGGTCGGGGGCTCCTACGAGCAGTACTTC.

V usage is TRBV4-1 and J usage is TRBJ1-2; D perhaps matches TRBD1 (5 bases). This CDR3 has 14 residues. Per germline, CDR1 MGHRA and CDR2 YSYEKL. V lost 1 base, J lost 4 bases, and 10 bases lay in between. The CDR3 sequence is CASSQVRVSYGYTF. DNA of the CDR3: TGCGCCAGCAGCCAAGTCAGGGTGTCCTATGGCTACACCTTC.

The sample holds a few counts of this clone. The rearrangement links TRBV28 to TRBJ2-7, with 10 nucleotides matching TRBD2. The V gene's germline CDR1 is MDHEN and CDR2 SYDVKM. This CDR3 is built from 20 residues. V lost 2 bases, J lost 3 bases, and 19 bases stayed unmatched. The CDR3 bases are TGTGCCAGCAGTTTAACACCCCACTGGGGGAGCGGGAGGGGAGACTACGAGCAGTACTTC. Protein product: CASSLTPHWGSGRGDYEQYF.

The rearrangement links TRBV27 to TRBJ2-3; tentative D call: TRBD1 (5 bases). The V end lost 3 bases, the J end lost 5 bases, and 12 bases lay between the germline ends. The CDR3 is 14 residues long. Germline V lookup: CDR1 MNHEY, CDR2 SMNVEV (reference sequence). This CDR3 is CASSLGLAVDTQYF. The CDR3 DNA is TGTGCCAGCAGTTTGGGGCTGGCAGTAGATACGCAGTATTTT.

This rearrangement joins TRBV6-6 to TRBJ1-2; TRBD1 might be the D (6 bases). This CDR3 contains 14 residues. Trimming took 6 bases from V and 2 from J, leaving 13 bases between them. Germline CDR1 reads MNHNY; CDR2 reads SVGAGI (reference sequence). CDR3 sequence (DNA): TGTGCCAGCAGCGACAGGTTCGGGAACTATGGCTACACCTTC. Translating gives CASSDRFGNYGYTF.

The CDR3 spells CASSQSGRHSGANVLTF. The DNA for the CDR3 is TGTGCCAGCAGTCAAAGCGGGAGACACTCTGGGGCCAACGTCCTGACTTTC. The chain uses TRBV27 and TRBJ2-6; the match to TRBD2 covers 8 bases. Germline V gene data show CDR1 as MNHEY and CDR2 as SMNVEV (reference sequence). The CDR3 is 17 amino acids. The junction had 6 bases not matched to a gene; V was cut back by 5 bases and J by 0 bases.

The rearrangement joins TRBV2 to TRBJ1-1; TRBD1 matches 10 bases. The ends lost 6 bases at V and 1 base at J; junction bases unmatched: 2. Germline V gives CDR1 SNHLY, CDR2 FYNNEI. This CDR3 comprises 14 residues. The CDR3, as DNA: TGTGCCAGCAGGGGGACAGGGGCGAACACTGAAGCTTTCTTT. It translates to CASRGTGANTEAFF.

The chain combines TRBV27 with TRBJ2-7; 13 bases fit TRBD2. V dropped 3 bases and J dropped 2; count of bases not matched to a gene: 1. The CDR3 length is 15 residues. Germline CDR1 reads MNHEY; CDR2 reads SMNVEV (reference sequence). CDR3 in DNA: TGTGCCAGCAGTTTCGGGACTAGCGGGGCCTACGAGCAGTACTTC. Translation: CASSFGTSGAYEQYF.

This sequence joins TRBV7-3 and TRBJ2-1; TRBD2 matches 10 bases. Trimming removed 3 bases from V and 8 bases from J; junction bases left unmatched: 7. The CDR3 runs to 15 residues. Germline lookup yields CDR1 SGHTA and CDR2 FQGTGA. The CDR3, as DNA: TGTGCCAGCAGCTTCGTAGCGGGGGGTAGAGATGAGCAGTTCTTC. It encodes CASSFVAGGRDEQFF.

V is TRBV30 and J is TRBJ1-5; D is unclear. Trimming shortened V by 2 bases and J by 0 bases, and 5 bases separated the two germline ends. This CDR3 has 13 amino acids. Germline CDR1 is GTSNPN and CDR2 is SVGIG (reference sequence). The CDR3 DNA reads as TGTGCCTGGAGTCCAGATAGCAATCAGCCCCAGCATTTT. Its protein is CAWSPDSNQPQHF.

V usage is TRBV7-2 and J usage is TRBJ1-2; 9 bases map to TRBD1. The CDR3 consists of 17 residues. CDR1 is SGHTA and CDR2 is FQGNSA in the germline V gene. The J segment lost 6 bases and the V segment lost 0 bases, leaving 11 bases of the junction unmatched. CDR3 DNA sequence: TGTGCCAGCAGCTTAGCTGCCGGGACAGGGAATAAAGATGGCTACACCTTC. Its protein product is CASSLAAGTGNKDGYTF.

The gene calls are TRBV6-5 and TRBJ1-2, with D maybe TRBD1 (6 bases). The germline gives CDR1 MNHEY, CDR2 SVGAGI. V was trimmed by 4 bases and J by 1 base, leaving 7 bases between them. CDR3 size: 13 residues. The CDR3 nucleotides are TGTGCCAGCAGTTGGACAGATAACTATGGCTACACCTTC. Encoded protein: CASSWTDNYGYTF.

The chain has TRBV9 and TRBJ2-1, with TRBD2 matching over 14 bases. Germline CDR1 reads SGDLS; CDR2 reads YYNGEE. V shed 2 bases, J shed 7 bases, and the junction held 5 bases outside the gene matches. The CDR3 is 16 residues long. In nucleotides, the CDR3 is TGTGCCAGCAGCGTCGGGACTAGCGGGAGTGGAAATGAGCAGTTCTTC. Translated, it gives CASSVGTSGSGNEQFF.

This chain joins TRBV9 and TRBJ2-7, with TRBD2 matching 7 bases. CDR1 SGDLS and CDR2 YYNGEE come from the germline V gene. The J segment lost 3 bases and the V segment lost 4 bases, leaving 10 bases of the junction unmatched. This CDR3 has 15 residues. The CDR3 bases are TGTGCCAGCAGCCCCGGAGCGGGATCGGGCTACGAGCAGTACTTC. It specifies CASSPGAGSGYEQYF.

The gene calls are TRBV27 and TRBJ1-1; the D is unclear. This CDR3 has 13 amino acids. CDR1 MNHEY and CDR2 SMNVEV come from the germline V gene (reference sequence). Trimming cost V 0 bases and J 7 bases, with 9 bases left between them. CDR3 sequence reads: CASSLSFRSEAFF. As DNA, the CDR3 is TGTGCCAGCAGTTTATCTTTCCGGAGTGAAGCTTTCTTT.

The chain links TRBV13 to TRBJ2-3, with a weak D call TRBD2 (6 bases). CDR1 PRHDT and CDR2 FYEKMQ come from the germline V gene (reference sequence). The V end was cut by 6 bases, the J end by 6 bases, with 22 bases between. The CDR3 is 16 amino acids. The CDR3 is CASSSSGDRVLDTQYF. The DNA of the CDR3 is TGTGCCAGCAGTTCCTCGGGGGACCGGGTGTTGGATACGCAGTATTTT.

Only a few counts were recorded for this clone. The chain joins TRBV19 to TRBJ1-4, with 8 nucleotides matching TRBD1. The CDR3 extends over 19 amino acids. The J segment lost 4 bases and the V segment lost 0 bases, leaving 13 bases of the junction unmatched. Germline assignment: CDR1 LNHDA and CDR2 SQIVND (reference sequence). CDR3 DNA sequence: TGTGCCAGTAGTATAGATTCCCCAGGGGGCGGCCCGAGTAATGAAAAACTGTTTTTT. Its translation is CASSIDSPGGGPSNEKLFF.

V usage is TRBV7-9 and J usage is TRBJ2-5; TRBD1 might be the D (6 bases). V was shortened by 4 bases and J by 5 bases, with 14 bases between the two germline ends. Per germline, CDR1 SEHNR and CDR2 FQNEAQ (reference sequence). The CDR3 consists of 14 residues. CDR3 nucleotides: TGTGCCAGCAGCTCCAGCCAGGGGATGGAGACCCAGTACTTC. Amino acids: CASSSSQGMETQYF. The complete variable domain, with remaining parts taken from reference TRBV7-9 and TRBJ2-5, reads DTGVSQNPRHKITKRGQNVTFRCDPISEHNRLYWYRQTLGQGPEFLTYFQNEAQLEKSRLLSDRFSAERPKGSFSTLEIQRTEQGDSAMYLCASSSSQGMETQYFGPGTRLLVL.

The CDR3 here is CASRPGQGGWTRNTGELFF. The CDR3 nucleotides are TGTGCCAGCAGACCCGGACAGGGAGGTTGGACCCGCAACACCGGGGAGCTGTTTTTT. This chain links TRBV7-9 with TRBJ2-2, with 8 positions matching TRBD1. J was trimmed by 2 bases and V by 6 bases; bases with no gene match: 17. The germline V gene encodes CDR1 SEHNR and CDR2 FQNEAQ (reference sequence). This CDR3 comprises 19 residues.

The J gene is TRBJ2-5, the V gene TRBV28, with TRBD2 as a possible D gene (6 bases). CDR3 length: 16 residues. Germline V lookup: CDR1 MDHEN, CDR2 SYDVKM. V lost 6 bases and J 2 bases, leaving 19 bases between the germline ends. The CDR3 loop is CASSPRSRGEQETQYF. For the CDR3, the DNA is TGTGCCAGCAGCCCGAGGTCGCGGGGCGAACAAGAGACCCAGTACTTC. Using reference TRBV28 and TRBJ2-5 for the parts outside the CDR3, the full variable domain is DVKVTQSSRYLVKRTGEKVFLECVQDMDHENMFWYRQDPGLGLRLIYFSYDVKMKEKGDIPEGYSVSREKKERFSLILESASTNQTSMYLCASSPRSRGEQETQYFGPGTRLLVL.

CDR3 in DNA: TGTGCCAGCAGTTTAGGTGGGGCAGGGGGCTATTCACCCCTCCACTTT. Its translation is CASSLGGAGGYSPLHF. V is TRBV28 and J is TRBJ1-6, with 8 nucleotides matching TRBD1. The V gene's germline CDR1 is MDHEN and CDR2 SYDVKM. The CDR3 is 16 amino acids. J gave up 8 bases and V 2 bases, and 8 bases lay outside the gene matches.

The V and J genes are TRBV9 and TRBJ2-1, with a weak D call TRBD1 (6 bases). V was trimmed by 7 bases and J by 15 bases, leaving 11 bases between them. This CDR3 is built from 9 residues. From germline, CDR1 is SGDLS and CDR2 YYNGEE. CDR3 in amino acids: CASGGVPFF. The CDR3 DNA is TGTGCCAGCGGGGGCGTCCCGTTCTTC.

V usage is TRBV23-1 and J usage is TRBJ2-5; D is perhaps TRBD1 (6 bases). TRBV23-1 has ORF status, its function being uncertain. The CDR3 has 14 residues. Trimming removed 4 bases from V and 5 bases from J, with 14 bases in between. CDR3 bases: TGCGCCAGCAGTCGGGGGTTTCAGGGGGAGACCCAGTACTTC. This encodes CASSRGFQGETQYF.

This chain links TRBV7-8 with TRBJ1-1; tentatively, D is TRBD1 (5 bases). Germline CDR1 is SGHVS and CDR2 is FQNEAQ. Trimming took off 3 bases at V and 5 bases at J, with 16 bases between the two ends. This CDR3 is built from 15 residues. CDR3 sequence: CASSLFEGRGTEAFF. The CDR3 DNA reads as TGTGCCAGCAGCTTGTTTGAGGGGCGGGGGACTGAAGCTTTCTTT.

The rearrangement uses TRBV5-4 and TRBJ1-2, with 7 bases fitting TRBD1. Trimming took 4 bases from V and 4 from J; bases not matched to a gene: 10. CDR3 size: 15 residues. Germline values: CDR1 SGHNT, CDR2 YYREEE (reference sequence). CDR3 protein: CASSEIRGIGYGYTF. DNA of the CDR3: TGTGCCAGCAGCGAAATCAGGGGGATAGGCTATGGCTACACCTTC.